The rows below give T cell receptor beta chains drawn from one sample of a study of cytomegalovirus exposure and HLA in healthy donors. The protocol was immunoSEQ multiplex PCR, while the TCRdb copy is restricted to in-frame clones and leaves out a portion. Found here are 180,000 or so clones, around 78% of them singletons; the top ten hold around 1.6%. Specimen: PBMCs. The source of these receptors is a man aged 18 to 30 in good health and CMV-seronegative. Each CDR3 is given with its conserved first and last residue. The D gene is left open where the match is weak. Clone size, where shown, is once, few, many, or a class for clones that have expanded.

CDR3nt | CDR3aa | v_gene | d_gene | abundance | j_gene
TGTGCCAGCAGCTTATATTGGTTGGGGGGCTCTGGAAACACCATATATTTT | CASSLYWLGGSGNTIYF | TRBV11-2 | - | - | TRBJ1-3
TGCGCCAGCAGCCAGGTTGCAAGGGGCACCTACGAGCAGTACTTC | CASSQVARGTYEQYF | TRBV4-1 | - | - | TRBJ2-7
TGTGCCAGCACCCCAACCCGGGGACAGGGAACCTACGAGCAGTACTTC | CASTPTRGQGTYEQYF | TRBV28 | TRBD1 | - | TRBJ2-7
TGTGCCAGCAGTTACGACAGAACCGGGGAGCTGTTTTTT | CASSYDRTGELFF | TRBV6-5 | - | - | TRBJ2-2
TGTGCCAGCAGCGTAGAGGGGAGGGCTAATGAAAAACTGTTTTTT | CASSVEGRANEKLFF | TRBV9 | - | - | TRBJ1-4
TGTGCCAGCAGCCCGACAGGAGAGAATGAAAAACTGTTTTTT | CASSPTGENEKLFF | TRBV7-9 | - | - | TRBJ1-4
TGCGCCAGCAGCTTTGGGCAGGGGGTTAGCACAGATACGCAGTATTTT | CASSFGQGVSTDTQYF | TRBV5-1 | TRBD1 | - | TRBJ2-3
TGCGCCAGCAGCTCCCAACCGGGACAAGCCTACGAGCAGTACTTC | CASSSQPGQAYEQYF | TRBV5-1 | - | - | TRBJ2-7
TGCGCCAGCAGCTTGGAAGGCGGGGGGAGCTCCTACAATGAGCAGTTCTTC | CASSLEGGGSSYNEQFF | TRBV5-1 | TRBD2 | - | TRBJ2-1
TGTGCCAGCAGTTACTCAGCCGAGGGCAATTCACCCCTCCACTTT | CASSYSAEGNSPLHF | TRBV6-5 | - | - | TRBJ1-6
TGTGCCAGCAGTTACGCCCGGACTAGCGGGACGGGCGAGCAGTACTTC | CASSYARTSGTGEQYF | TRBV6-5 | TRBD2 | - | TRBJ2-7
TGCGCCAGCAGCTCAAGCCTAGCGGACGAGCAGTACTTC | CASSSSLADEQYF | TRBV5-1 | TRBD2 | - | TRBJ2-7
TGTGCCAGCAGCTCGCCTAGCGGGAGGTCTTACAATGAGCAGTTCTTC | CASSSPSGRSYNEQFF | TRBV7-9 | TRBD2 | - | TRBJ2-1
TGTGCCAGCAGCTTGGGGACCCGGGAGGAAAAACTGTTTTTT | CASSLGTREEKLFF | TRBV5-4 | - | - | TRBJ1-4
TGTGCCAGCAGCTTACTTGCGGGGATGAACACTGAAGCTTTCTTT | CASSLLAGMNTEAFF | TRBV11-2 | - | once | TRBJ1-1
TGTGCCAGCAGTCTTGAGGATTCTGGGGGCTACACCTTC | CASSLEDSGGYTF | TRBV6-1 | - | - | TRBJ1-2
TGTGCCATCAGTGAGACCCAGGGGTTTGGGACCCAGTACTTC | CAISETQGFGTQYF | TRBV10-3 | - | - | TRBJ2-5
TGTGCCAGCAGTGTAGTTCGGGAGACCCAGTACTTC | CASSVVRETQYF | TRBV2 | - | - | TRBJ2-5
TGTGCCAGCAGTGAATTAGCCCGACAGGCCGGGGAGCTGTTTTTT | CASSELARQAGELFF | TRBV6-1 | - | few | TRBJ2-2
TGTGCCAGCAGCCAAGGCCCCTCGGGGTCACCCCTCCACTTT | CASSQGPSGSPLHF | TRBV11-2 | - | - | TRBJ1-6
TGCGCCAGCAGCTTCCGGCCCGTCGGACTAGCATCTACCTACGAGCAGTACTTC | CASSFRPVGLASTYEQYF | TRBV5-1 | TRBD2 | - | TRBJ2-7
TGTGCCAGTAGTATCGACCTAGCCGTAAATGAGCAGTTCTTC | CASSIDLAVNEQFF | TRBV19 | - | few | TRBJ2-1
TGTGCCAGCAGCGACAGGGGAGGCGAGCAGTACTTC | CASSDRGGEQYF | TRBV9 | - | - | TRBJ2-7
TGTGCCAGCAGTGGCGGACAGGAGCTTTTTGGCTACACCTTC | CASSGGQELFGYTF | TRBV2 | TRBD1 | - | TRBJ1-2
TGCAGCGATGAATATCCCGCCGGCTATGGCTACACCTTC | CSDEYPAGYGYTF | TRBV29-1 | - | once | TRBJ1-2
TGTGCCAGCAGCTTTGAGTCAATTATCGATTCACCCCTCCACTTT | CASSFESIIDSPLHF | TRBV7-9 | - | few | TRBJ1-6
TGTGCCAGCAGTTTTTCCCTCGGACAGGGGGTAGACAATCAGCCCCAGCATTTT | CASSFSLGQGVDNQPQHF | TRBV28 | TRBD1 | - | TRBJ1-5
TGTGCCAGCAGGCTGACAGGGACCTTGAACACTGAAGCTTTCTTT | CASRLTGTLNTEAFF | TRBV6-5 | TRBD1 | few | TRBJ1-1
TGTGCCAGCAGCGCACGGACAGGGTCACATTCACCCCTCCACTTT | CASSARTGSHSPLHF | TRBV7-6 | TRBD1 | - | TRBJ1-6
TGTGCCACCTGGGCCGGAGGCCAGCCCCAGCATTTT | CATWAGGQPQHF | TRBV15 | - | once | TRBJ1-5
TGTGCCAGCAGCCCGGCCCCAGGGGACTATGGCTACACCTTC | CASSPAPGDYGYTF | TRBV5-5 | - | - | TRBJ1-2
TGTGCCAGCAGCCCACCCACAGGGGGCGATTCACCCCTCCACTTT | CASSPPTGGDSPLHF | TRBV28 | TRBD1 | - | TRBJ1-6
TGTGCCAGCAGCCCGTCGGACAGGTTTGCCTATGGCTACACCTTC | CASSPSDRFAYGYTF | TRBV7-3 | TRBD1 | - | TRBJ1-2
TGCAGCGTTGGCCCCGACGGGATCACAGATACGCAGTATTTT | CSVGPDGITDTQYF | TRBV29-1 | - | - | TRBJ2-3
TGTGCCAGCACCAATAGCGGGGGGGCCACAGATACGCAGTATTTT | CASTNSGGATDTQYF | TRBV4-2 | TRBD2 | - | TRBJ2-3
TGTGCCAGCAGCTTTGGGACAGGGAGCTCCTACGAGCAGTACTTC | CASSFGTGSSYEQYF | TRBV5-6 | TRBD1 | - | TRBJ2-7
TGCGCCAGCTCTGATACAGGGGGCGCATCTGAAGCTTTCTTT | CASSDTGGASEAFF | TRBV5-1 | TRBD1 | - | TRBJ1-1
TGTGCCAGCAGAATAGAAACCCCGGCGAGGGAGCAGTACTTC | CASRIETPAREQYF | TRBV28 | - | - | TRBJ2-7
TGTGCCAGCAGTTCTACCCCTCTCCAGGGCCCCGAGCAGTTCTTC | CASSSTPLQGPEQFF | TRBV28 | - | - | TRBJ2-1
TGTGCCAGCGGACTAGCGAGCTCCTACAATGAGCAGTTCTTC | CASGLASSYNEQFF | TRBV2 | TRBD2 | once | TRBJ2-1
TGTGCCAGCAGCGTAGGGGAACAAGAGACCCAGTACTTC | CASSVGEQETQYF | TRBV4-2 | - | - | TRBJ2-5
TGTGCCATCAGTGAGTCGATGTCAGGGGGGACAGGGGGTTCGCCCCAGCATTTT | CAISESMSGGTGGSPQHF | TRBV10-3 | TRBD1 | - | TRBJ1-5
TGCGCCAGCAGCTTGGCCGGGCGGTCGGAGGGGCCTTACGAGCAGTACTTC | CASSLAGRSEGPYEQYF | TRBV5-1 | - | - | TRBJ2-7
TGTGCCAGCAGCGTAGTCGCGGGAAGGCTAGAGACCCAGTACTTC | CASSVVAGRLETQYF | TRBV9 | - | - | TRBJ2-5